This T cell receptor beta chain came from a study of blood T cells in healthy people across ages. CDR1 and CDR2 from the germline V gene are DFQATT and SNEGSKA (reference sequence). The CDR3 consists of 14 residues. Trimming pared 6 bases from V and 2 bases from J, leaving 16 bases between. Primers used in a second PCR of roughly 6 to 12 cycles were a sample-barcoded 5' primer and a J-beta primer mix. TCRdb redid the calling of the 5' RACE reads with MiXCR, one entry per CDR3 protein. Among 850,000 to 950,000 distinct CDR3 sequences listed, around 30% were seen once. This clonotype was picked up many times. The authors isolated at least 7 million PBMCs per sample.

This chain joins TRBV20-1 and TRBJ1-2; a weak D match, TRBD1 (5 bases). The TCR was taken from an elderly woman in good health. Sequencing used blood. The CDR3 sequence is CSATTTGTNYGYTF. As DNA, the CDR3 is TGCAGTGCCACTACGACCGGGACGAACTATGGCTACACCTTC.